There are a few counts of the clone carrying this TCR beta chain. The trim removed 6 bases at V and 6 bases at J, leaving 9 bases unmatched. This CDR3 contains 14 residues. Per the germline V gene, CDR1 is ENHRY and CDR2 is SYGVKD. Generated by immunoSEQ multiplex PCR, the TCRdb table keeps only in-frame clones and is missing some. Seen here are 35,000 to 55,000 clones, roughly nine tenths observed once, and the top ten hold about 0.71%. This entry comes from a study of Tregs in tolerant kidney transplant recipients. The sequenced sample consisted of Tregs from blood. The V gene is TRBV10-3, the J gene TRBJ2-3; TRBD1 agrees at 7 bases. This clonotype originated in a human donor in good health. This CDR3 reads CAISPITGDDTQYF. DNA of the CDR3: TGTGCCATCAGCCCAATAACAGGGGACGATACGCAGTATTTT.